This is a list of T cell receptor beta chains from one sample in a study of blood T cell repertoires in COVID-19. Sequencing was performed with immunoSEQ multiplex PCR; in TCRdb, only in-frame clones are kept and a portion is missing. The sample records almost 70,000 clones, 79% being singletons. Sequenced material: peripheral blood. These receptors originate from a man in his 60s with acute or convalescent COVID-19. Both conserved end residues are part of each CDR3.

J gene	V gene	CDR3 protein
TRBJ1-5	TRBV27	CASSPSWRGSQHF
TRBJ1-4	TRBV5-4	CASSAGQSNEKLFF
TRBJ1-2	TRBV4-1	CASSQRSGGYGYTF
TRBJ1-6	TRBV6-4	CASSYMTGNSPLHF
TRBJ1-2	TRBV13	CASSPRQGFYGYTF
TRBJ1-2	TRBV6-5	CASSYYRAYGYTF
TRBJ2-5	TRBV18	CASSPILFGTGTQETQYF
TRBJ2-5	TRBV2	CASRETSAIQETQYF
TRBJ2-1	TRBV24-1	CATSDDKNTYNEQFF
TRBJ1-6	TRBV27	CASSVDILNSPLHF
TRBJ2-5	TRBV5-4	CASSSGLAGHQETQYF
TRBJ1-1	TRBV19	CASRRQENTEAFF